The 25 T cell receptor beta chains below all came from one sample that was sequenced in a study of shared clonotypes between healthy human individuals. Method: immunoSEQ multiplex PCR; TCRdb's copy keeps in-frame clones and lacks some. The repertoire includes around 980,000 clones, around 78% of them detected once, and under 0.8% sits in the top ten. Sequencing was done on a sample of memory CD4+ T cells from PBMCs. Subset meaning: CD45RA-negative fraction. The receptors here all came from a man aged 18-30 years in good health. Some clones in this sample may be carry-over from other donors' samples.

This clone was counted ten times or more. The CDR3 sequence: CASSQPSGPYTDTQYF. DNA for the CDR3: TGCGCCAGCAGCCAACCTTCGGGGCCCTACACAGATACGCAGTATTTT. This chain joins TRBV5-1 and TRBJ2-3, with D possibly called TRBD1 or TRBD2 (5 bases each). CDR1 is SGHRS, CDR2 YFSETQ, per germline. CDR3 size: 16 residues. Between the trimmed V and J ends, which lost 4 bases and 2 bases, there was a span of 17 bases.

This clone was detected only once. This chain connects TRBV30 to TRBJ2-5; weak D call: TRBD2 (5 bases). Germline V gene data show CDR1 as GTSNPN and CDR2 as SVGIG (reference sequence). Trimming pared 0 bases from V and 7 bases from J, leaving 27 bases between. The CDR3 has 18 residues. CDR3 sequence: CAWSVGGLGWPGVGTQYF. The CDR3 nucleotides are TGTGCCTGGAGTGTAGGAGGACTGGGTTGGCCCGGAGTCGGGACCCAGTACTTC.

The chain is built from TRBV18 and TRBJ1-1, with 7 bases fitting TRBD1. V gave up 0 bases and J gave up 1 base; unmatched junction bases: 5. The CDR3 contains 16 residues. CDR1 KGHSH and CDR2 LQKENI come from the germline V gene. This CDR3 reads CASSPPTAGGNTEAFF. CDR3 DNA sequence: TGTGCCAGCTCACCACCGACGGCAGGGGGGAACACTGAAGCTTTCTTT.

The V call is TRBV15, the J call TRBJ2-7; 8 bases fit TRBD2. Germline lookup yields CDR1 LNHNV and CDR2 YYDKDF (reference sequence). Trimming at V came to 0 bases and at J to 5 bases, leaving 12 bases not matched to a gene. CDR3 length: 17 residues. CDR3 sequence (DNA): TGTGCCACCAGCAGAGATTGGGGAGCGGGAGTTAGTAACGAGCAGTACTTC. Translation: CATSRDWGAGVSNEQYF.

The rearrangement links TRBV6-6 to TRBJ2-7, with 10 bases identical to TRBD2. Germline V gene sequence: CDR1 MNHNY, CDR2 SVGAGI (reference sequence). After removal of 6 bases from V and 4 bases from J, the junction contained 6 bases not matched to a gene. This CDR3 spans 14 amino acids. The CDR3 nucleotides are TGTGCCAGCAGGCGGGGAGCGGGAGGGTACGAGCAGTACTTC. Its translation is CASRRGAGGYEQYF.

The gene calls are TRBV18 and TRBJ2-1; 10 nucleotides align to TRBD2. The CDR3 is 16 amino acids. The germline gives CDR1 KGHSH, CDR2 LQKENI. Germline trimming cut 0 bases from V and 6 bases from J; bases unmatched to any gene: 5. CDR3 in DNA: TGTGCCAGCTCACCACCCCGTCTAGCGGGGGTCAATGAGCAGTTCTTC. The encoded protein is CASSPPRLAGVNEQFF.

The V call is TRBV28, the J call TRBJ2-7, with 8 bases aligning to TRBD1. The length of the CDR3 is 15 residues. V was clipped by 6 bases and J by 3 bases; unmatched bases: 10. Germline V gene data show CDR1 as MDHEN and CDR2 as SYDVKM. CDR3 DNA sequence: TGTGCCAGCAGCCGACGACAGGGGACCCTCTACGAGCAGTACTTC. Amino acids: CASSRRQGTLYEQYF.

V usage is TRBV9 and J usage is TRBJ2-6, with D possibly being TRBD2 (6 bases). The CDR3 covers 17 residues. Germline lookup yields CDR1 SGDLS and CDR2 YYNGEE. Trimming cost V 3 bases and J 2 bases, with 15 bases left between them. CDR3 bases: TGTGCCAGCAGCGAAAGGGACTTGTTCCCTGGGGCCAACGTCCTGACTTTC. It encodes CASSERDLFPGANVLTF.

The chain links TRBV11-2 to TRBJ2-7; D unresolved. The ends were cut back, 5 bases at V and 0 bases at J, with 11 bases in the middle. This CDR3 spans 14 amino acids. Germline V gene sequence: CDR1 SGHAT, CDR2 FQNNGV. The CDR3 sequence: CASSPLMSSYEQYF. The CDR3 bases are TGTGCCAGCAGCCCCCTCATGAGCTCCTACGAGCAGTACTTC.

The V and J genes are TRBV4-1 and TRBJ2-1, with 10 bases fitting TRBD2. The V segment lost 3 bases and the J segment 5 bases; nucleotides outside the gene matches: 10. The germline V gene encodes CDR1 MGHRA and CDR2 YSYEKL. The CDR3 is made up of 17 amino acids. In nucleotides, the CDR3 is TGCGCCAGCAGCCACGCGCTAGGGACTAGCGAGAACAATGAGCAGTTCTTC. The encoded protein is CASSHALGTSENNEQFF.

The genes are TRBV6-5 and TRBJ2-5; TRBD1 agrees at 7 bases. Germline V gives CDR1 MNHEY, CDR2 SVGAGI. The CDR3 sequence is 15 residues long. Germline trimming cut 5 bases from V and 9 bases from J; bases unmatched to any gene: 15. CDR3 coding DNA: TGTGCCAGCAGTCCCGACAAAGTACAGGGGCGGGCCCAGTACTTC. Translated, it gives CASSPDKVQGRAQYF.

This clone was detected only a few times. A read error may be the cause here, since a much bigger clone is one base away. This sample also contains other DNA sequences that code for the same CDR3. The chain combines TRBV7-6 with TRBJ1-1; D is ambiguous. Between the trimmed V and J ends, which lost 1 base and 1 base, there was a span of 4 bases. The CDR3 has 13 residues. The germline V gene encodes CDR1 SGHVS and CDR2 FNYEAQ. CDR3 nucleotide sequence: TGTGCCAGCAGCTTAGGACGGAACACTGAAGCTTTCTTT. This gives the protein CASSLGRNTEAFF.

The rearrangement joins TRBV5-1 to TRBJ2-2; a weak D match, TRBD2 (5 bases). Trimming removed 0 bases at V and 8 bases at J, with 14 bases between. CDR3 length equals 15 residues. The V gene's germline CDR1 is SGHRS and CDR2 YFSETQ. The chain's CDR3 is CASSLAGLGSGELFF. The CDR3 DNA follows: TGCGCCAGCAGCTTGGCCGGACTGGGGAGTGGGGAGCTGTTTTTT.

Turning to this clone: The junction does not match germline at one end; this may be a read error. The chain uses TRBV4-2 and TRBJ2-5; 7 nucleotides line up with TRBD1. Germline V gives CDR1 LGHNA, CDR2 YNFKEQ. The CDR3 consists of 14 residues. The chain's CDR3 is CASSQETGQEAQYF. CDR3 nucleotide sequence: TGTGCCAGCAGCCAAGAGACAGGGCAAGAGGCCCAGTACTTC.

A remark on this clone: This likely stems from a read error, as it lies one base from a far larger clone. J is TRBJ2-3 and V is TRBV30; D remains ambiguous. The CDR3 consists of 12 residues. Germline V gives CDR1 GTSNPN, CDR2 SVGIG (reference sequence). V lost 5 bases and J lost 2, with 8 bases in between. CDR3 nucleotide sequence: TGTGCCTGGGGTACGGCCACAGATACGCAGTATTTT. Its translation is CAWGTATDTQYF.

V is TRBV5-1 and J is TRBJ2-1, with 10 bases identical to TRBD2. From germline, CDR1 is SGHRS and CDR2 YFSETQ. This CDR3 comprises 18 residues. Germline trimming cut 4 bases from V and 4 bases from J; bases unmatched to any gene: 14. Written as DNA, the CDR3 is TGCGCCAGCAGCCGGTCCCCTAGCGGGAGTGCCAGTTACAATGAGCAGTTCTTC. Encoded protein: CASSRSPSGSASYNEQFF.

This chain links TRBV7-8 with TRBJ2-1, with D maybe TRBD2 (6 bases). Trimming took 2 bases from V and 5 from J, leaving 16 bases between them. This CDR3 comprises 16 residues. Per the germline V gene, CDR1 is SGHVS and CDR2 is FQNEAQ. CDR3 loop: CASSLIRDFFNNEQFF. The DNA of the CDR3 is TGTGCCAGCAGCTTAATCCGGGACTTCTTCAACAATGAGCAGTTCTTC.

This rearrangement joins TRBV28 to TRBJ2-6, with D perhaps TRBD1 (6 bases). The V gene lost 3 bases and the J gene lost 4 bases, with 10 bases spanning the gap. CDR3 length equals 15 residues. The germline V gene encodes CDR1 MDHEN and CDR2 SYDVKM. The CDR3 coding sequence is TGTGCCAGCAGTTTTCCAGGGGACGGGGCCAACGTCCTGACTTTC. Translating gives CASSFPGDGANVLTF.

This clone was seen just once. The rearrangement links TRBV5-1 to TRBJ1-2, with D possibly being TRBD1 (5 bases). CDR1 is SGHRS, CDR2 YFSETQ, per germline. With 2 bases removed from V and 4 bases from J, the gap between germline ends came to 12 bases. This CDR3 region has 14 residues. The CDR3 DNA is TGCGCCAGCAGCTTAGGGGAGACAATCTATGGCTACACCTTC. Its protein product is CASSLGETIYGYTF.

The chain couples TRBV28 to TRBJ1-5; D is undetermined. The V end was cut by 6 bases, the J end by 1 base, with 13 bases between. The CDR3 runs 15 residues. The germline V gene has CDR1 MDHEN and CDR2 SYDVKM. The CDR3 here is CASSLPRGSNQPQHF. For the CDR3, the DNA is TGTGCCAGCAGCCTGCCGCGGGGAAGCAATCAGCCCCAGCATTTT.

The chain combines TRBV7-2 with TRBJ2-7; 8 bases are shared with TRBD2. Germline CDR1 is SGHTA and CDR2 is FQGNSA. Trimming cost V 5 bases and J 5 bases; bases outside gene matches: 23. This CDR3 spans 19 amino acids. The CDR3 spells CASSRLISSQPGLVNEQYF. The CDR3 DNA is TGTGCCAGCAGCCGCCTCATATCTAGTCAACCGGGACTAGTGAACGAGCAGTACTTC.

The chain couples TRBV9 to TRBJ2-5; perhaps TRBD1 as D (6 bases). Trimming cost V 0 bases and J 9 bases, with 15 bases left between them. This CDR3 is 14 amino acids long. From germline, CDR1 is SGDLS and CDR2 YYNGEE. In nucleotides, the CDR3 is TGTGCCAGCAGCGTAGGGACAGTTCGGCGGGCCCAGTACTTC. As protein: CASSVGTVRRAQYF.

This chain connects TRBV18 to TRBJ2-7; possibly TRBD2 for D (5 bases). From germline, CDR1 is KGHSH and CDR2 LQKENI. Between the trimmed V and J ends, which lost 5 bases and 5 bases, there was a span of 10 bases. This CDR3 region has 12 residues. Written as DNA, the CDR3 is TGTGCCAGCTCAGAGGGATCCGACGAGCAGTACTTC. It yields the protein CASSEGSDEQYF.

This clone was seen once. The chain is built from TRBV6-5 and TRBJ1-3; the D gene is possibly TRBD1 (5 bases). Trimming stripped 9 bases from V and 0 bases from J, with 12 bases between. This CDR3 is 14 amino acids long. Germline V gene data show CDR1 as MNHEY and CDR2 as SVGAGI. The CDR3 DNA follows: TGTGCCAGTGCCAGGGCCTCCTCTGGAAACACCATATATTTT. As protein: CASARASSGNTIYF.

This clone was observed many times. As DNA, the CDR3 is TGTGCCAGCAGCTTCCAGGCATACAACACTGAAGCTTTCTTT. Translated, it gives CASSFQAYNTEAFF. This chain connects TRBV7-2 to TRBJ1-1; D is undetermined. In germline, CDR1 is SGHTA, CDR2 FQGNSA. V lost 3 bases and J 2 bases, leaving 10 bases between the germline ends. The CDR3 consists of 14 residues.